This TCR beta chain was obtained from a study of blood T cell repertoires in COVID-19. Libraries were prepared by immunoSEQ multiplex PCR; TCRdb keeps only in-frame clonotypes and omits some of them. This sample has 230,000 or so clones, with 89% found just once. Germline trimming cut 3 bases from V and 1 base from J; bases unmatched to any gene: 7. Germline lookup yields CDR1 KGHSH and CDR2 LQKENI. The CDR3 has 16 residues. This TCR derives from a woman aged 40 to 50 who had recovered from COVID-19. The chain has TRBV18 and TRBJ1-1, with 8 bases identical to TRBD1. Sequencing used peripheral blood. The CDR3 DNA reads as TGTGCCAGCTCACCTTTCAGGGGGCTTGAGAACACTGAAGCTTTCTTT. Translation gives CASSPFRGLENTEAFF.